The rows below give T cell receptor beta chains drawn from one sample of a study of T cells in Graves' hyperthyroidism and ophthalmopathy. TCRdb redid the calling of the multiplex PCR reads with MiXCR, one entry per CDR3 protein. This sample has about 210,000 distinct CDR3 sequences, with roughly a sixth found just once. Sequencing was carried out using blood. Every receptor here comes from a man in his fifties with Graves' hyperthyroidism. Each CDR3 is given with its conserved first and last residue. D genes are given only for firm matches. Not all rows give a size; the values are once, few, many and, for expanded clones, a class.

size: few; D: TRBD1; J: TRBJ1-2; V: TRBV15; DNA: TGTGCCACCAGCAATTCCCCGGGACAGAGACTGTATGGCTACACCTTC; CDR3: CATSNSPGQRLYGYTF
size: many; D: -; J: TRBJ1-2; V: TRBV7-8; DNA: TGTGCCAGCAGCTTAGTGTTAGGCTCTAACTATGGCTACACCTTC; CDR3: CASSLVLGSNYGYTF
size: -; D: -; J: TRBJ2-1; V: TRBV6-1; DNA: TGTGCCCGCAGAACCTTTGGGGGACGGTCCTACAATGAGCAGTTCTTC; CDR3: CARRTFGGRSYNEQFF
size: few; D: -; J: TRBJ1-5; V: TRBV4-1; DNA: TGCGCCAGCAGCCAAGATAGGGAAGGGCAGCGTCCCAATCAGCCCCAGCATTTT; CDR3: CASSQDREGQRPNQPQHF
size: few; D: -; J: TRBJ2-5; V: TRBV5-8; DNA: TGTGCCAGCAGCTTTGACCAAGAGACCCAGTACTTC; CDR3: CASSFDQETQYF
size: many; D: TRBD2; J: TRBJ2-5; V: TRBV5-1; DNA: TGCGCCAGCAGTTTTACTAGCGGGAGGGATTGGTACTTC; CDR3: CASSFTSGRDWYF
size: many; D: TRBD2; J: TRBJ2-4; V: TRBV11-3; DNA: TGTGCCAGCAGCTTAAGCGGGGGGCAAAACATTCAGTACTTC; CDR3: CASSLSGGQNIQYF
size: -; D: TRBD2; J: TRBJ2-1; V: TRBV12-3/TRBV12-4; DNA: TGTGCCAGCAGCCGGGGACTAGCGGGAGGCAATGAGCAGTTCTTC; CDR3: CASSRGLAGGNEQFF
size: many; D: TRBD2; J: TRBJ2-7; V: TRBV7-2; DNA: TGTGCCAGCAGCGCTACTAGCGGATCCTCCGGGCGGGAGCAGTACTTC; CDR3: CASSATSGSSGREQYF
size: many; D: TRBD2; J: TRBJ2-7; V: TRBV20-1; DNA: TGCAGTGCTAGATCCCCCGGGAGGGCCTCCTACGAGCAGTACTTC; CDR3: CSARSPGRASYEQYF
size: -; D: -; J: TRBJ1-2; V: TRBV20-1; DNA: TGCAGTGCTGGAGGGGGGGGGCCTGGCTACACCTTC; CDR3: CSAGGGGPGYTF
size: -; D: -; J: TRBJ2-3; V: TRBV7-3; DNA: TGTGCCAGCAGCTATGCATACACAGATACGCAGTATTTT; CDR3: CASSYAYTDTQYF
size: -; D: -; J: TRBJ2-2; V: TRBV12-3/TRBV12-4; DNA: TGTGCCAGCGTGAACCGGGGCACCGGGGAGCTGTTTTTT; CDR3: CASVNRGTGELFF
size: -; D: -; J: TRBJ2-7; V: TRBV20-1; DNA: TGCAGTGCTAGAGGGGCAGGGGACTACGAGCAGTACTTC; CDR3: CSARGAGDYEQYF
size: many; D: -; J: TRBJ1-2; V: TRBV28; DNA: TGTGCCAGCAGCTCGACAGCCCTCCTGTGGGGCTACACCTTC; CDR3: CASSSTALLWGYTF
size: few; D: -; J: TRBJ1-2; V: TRBV4-1; DNA: TGCGCCAGCAGCCAGGAACCAGGGAGCTTTGGCTACACCTTC; CDR3: CASSQEPGSFGYTF
size: many; D: -; J: TRBJ1-2; V: TRBV3-1; DNA: TGTGCCAGCAGCCAAGAAATTGGGACATCCTATGGCTACACCTTC; CDR3: CASSQEIGTSYGYTF
size: few; D: TRBD2; J: TRBJ2-7; V: TRBV20-1; DNA: TGCAGTGCTAGAAGCCTAGCGGGATCGGGGGAGCAGTACTTC; CDR3: CSARSLAGSGEQYF
size: many; D: -; J: TRBJ1-5; V: TRBV12-3/TRBV12-4; DNA: TGTGCCAGCAGTTTAGACAGGGCGGGTGGCAATCAGCCCCAGCATTTT; CDR3: CASSLDRAGGNQPQHF
size: few; D: -; J: TRBJ2-7; V: TRBV9; DNA: TGTGCCAGCAGCGCCATAGGGAGCTACGAGCAGTACTTC; CDR3: CASSAIGSYEQYF
size: many; D: TRBD1; J: TRBJ2-3; V: TRBV27; DNA: TGTGCCAGCAGTCGCCCCCCGGGACAGGGCACAGATACGCAGTATTTT; CDR3: CASSRPPGQGTDTQYF
size: many; D: TRBD2; J: TRBJ2-1; V: TRBV5-1; DNA: TGCGCCAGCAGCTCGCGACTAGCGGGTAGGGAGCAGTTCTTC; CDR3: CASSSRLAGREQFF